Following are 18 T cell receptor beta chains from one sample sequenced in a study of PD-1 blockade in classical Hodgkin lymphoma. The protocol was immunoSEQ multiplex PCR, while the TCRdb copy is restricted to in-frame clones and leaves out a portion. Found here are about 11,000 clones, 75% to 80% of them singletons; the top ten hold around 23%. Each patient relapsed following autologous stem cell transplantation, and prior brentuximab vedotin exposure differed. The sample consisted of peripheral blood mononuclear cells (PBMCs), taken at baseline. The receptors originated from a human donor with classical Hodgkin lymphoma.

V gene TRBV10-1 combines with J gene TRBJ2-2; D is unclear. Trimming took off 6 bases at V and 5 bases at J, with 13 bases between the two ends. Germline V gene data show CDR1 as WNHNN and CDR2 as SYGVQD (reference sequence). CDR3 length: 14 residues. CDR3 region: CASSANLETGELFF. The CDR3 DNA is TGCGCCAGCAGCGCGAACCTCGAAACCGGGGAGCTGTTTTTT.

The CDR3 loop reads CASSLVASRVREQYF. DNA of the CDR3: TGTGCCAGCAGTTTAGTGGCTAGTCGCGTGCGCGAGCAGTACTTC. The rearrangement joins TRBV28 to TRBJ2-7; D is uncertain. This CDR3 region has 15 residues. V was cut by 2 bases and J by 6 bases, with 17 bases left in between. The V gene's germline CDR1 is MDHEN and CDR2 SYDVKM.

The rearrangement joins TRBV19 to TRBJ2-1; D ambiguous. With 4 bases removed from V and 4 bases from J, the gap between germline ends came to 8 bases. The CDR3 length is 13 residues. Germline CDR1 is LNHDA and CDR2 is SQIVND (reference sequence). The CDR3 protein is CASSTNLYNEQFF. In DNA form, the CDR3 reads TGTGCCAGTAGTACCAACTTGTACAATGAGCAGTTCTTC. The full variable domain, its missing parts supplied by reference TRBV19 and TRBJ2-1, is DGGITQSPKYLFRKEGQNVTLSCEQNLNHDAMYWYRQDPGQGLRLIYYSQIVNDFQKGDIAEGYSVSREKKESFPLTVTSAQKNPTAFYLCASSTNLYNEQFFGPGTRLTVL.

This clone has more than one count but fewer than ten. The V and J genes are TRBV6-5 and TRBJ2-5; D possibly matches TRBD1 or TRBD2 (5 bases each). Germline V gives CDR1 MNHEY, CDR2 SVGAGI. The CDR3 has 16 residues. V lost 0 bases to trimming and J lost 5 bases, with 16 bases between them. The CDR3: CASSYSTVKGVETQYF. In DNA, the CDR3 is TGTGCCAGCAGTTACTCGACAGTGAAGGGAGTGGAGACCCAGTACTTC.

The gene calls are TRBV27 and TRBJ2-7; 7 nucleotides agree with TRBD2. In germline, CDR1 is MNHEY, CDR2 SMNVEV (reference sequence). CDR3 length equals 14 residues. The V gene end was trimmed by 2 bases and the J gene end by 4 bases; junction bases not matched to a gene: 5. The CDR3: CASSLQGGVYEQYF. CDR3 bases: TGTGCCAGCAGTTTACAGGGAGGGGTTTACGAGCAGTACTTC.

The chain carries TRBV7-2 and TRBJ1-2, with D unclear. The V and J ends lost 5 bases and 7 bases respectively, with 11 bases between them. The CDR3 totals 12 residues. Germline V lookup: CDR1 SGHTA, CDR2 FQGNSA. This chain's CDR3 is CASSPGGSGYTF. CDR3 sequence (DNA): TGTGCCAGCAGCCCGGGTGGGTCTGGCTACACCTTC.

This chain uses TRBV29-1 with TRBJ2-1; TRBD2 agrees at 12 bases. This CDR3 comprises 15 residues. The trim removed 7 bases at V and 2 bases at J, leaving 6 bases unmatched. Per germline, CDR1 SQVTM and CDR2 ANQGSEA. Written as DNA, the CDR3 is TGCAGCGCTAGACTAGCGGGGGCGACCTACAATGAGCAGTTCTTC. This translates into CSARLAGATYNEQFF.

The rearrangement uses TRBV5-1 and TRBJ2-3; D is ambiguous. With 0 bases removed from V and 1 base from J, the gap between germline ends came to 6 bases. Germline V gives CDR1 SGHRS, CDR2 YFSETQ. CDR3 size: 14 residues. The CDR3 protein is CASSLDRGTDTQYF. CDR3 DNA: TGCGCCAGCAGCTTGGATCGGGGCACAGATACGCAGTATTTT.

The chain carries TRBV18 and TRBJ2-1, with 12 positions matching TRBD2. The J segment lost 8 bases and the V segment lost 0 bases, leaving 11 bases of the junction unmatched. Germline assignment: CDR1 KGHSH and CDR2 LQKENI. This CDR3 has 18 residues. The CDR3 DNA follows: TGTGCCAGCTCACCACCTAATCTCCCGACTAGCGGGAGAGATGAGCAGTTCTTC. Protein: CASSPPNLPTSGRDEQFF.

This clone showed up just a few times. This chain links TRBV28 with TRBJ1-1; 7 positions match TRBD1. Germline values: CDR1 MDHEN, CDR2 SYDVKM. The J segment lost 0 bases and the V segment lost 5 bases, leaving 9 bases of the junction unmatched. The CDR3 runs 16 residues. CDR3 residues: CASSVGTVSMNTEAFF. The CDR3 DNA is TGTGCCAGCAGTGTGGGGACAGTTTCCATGAACACTGAAGCTTTCTTT.

The genes are TRBV28 and TRBJ2-5; 12 bases match TRBD2. J gave up 2 bases and V 2 bases, and 6 bases lay outside the gene matches. Germline CDR1 MDHEN, CDR2 SYDVKM. The CDR3 covers 17 residues. The CDR3 sequence is CASSLQLAGGIQETQYF. Here the CDR3 DNA reads TGTGCCAGCAGTTTACAACTAGCGGGAGGCATACAAGAGACCCAGTACTTC.

This chain links TRBV10-3 with TRBJ2-3; D perhaps matches TRBD2 (6 bases). The germline CDR1 and CDR2 sequences are ENHRY and SYGVKD. There are 15 residues in the CDR3. V was cut by 9 bases and J by 2 bases, with 18 bases left in between. In nucleotides, the CDR3 is TGTGCCATAAAGACTAGTATATTCAACACAGATACGCAGTATTTT. Amino acids: CAIKTSIFNTDTQYF.

The chain recombines TRBV27 with TRBJ2-1; D perhaps matches TRBD2 (5 bases). The germline V gene encodes CDR1 MNHEY and CDR2 SMNVEV (reference sequence). V shed 8 bases and J shed 10 bases, with 21 bases lying between them. The CDR3 contains 14 residues. In DNA form, the CDR3 reads TGTGCCAGCTCCACTAGGGAAAAATTGAGCGAGCAGTTCTTC. Translating it yields CASSTREKLSEQFF.

The V and J genes are TRBV28 and TRBJ2-7; TRBD1 aligns across 10 bases. The V gene's germline CDR1 is MDHEN and CDR2 SYDVKM. The trim removed 5 bases at V and 1 base at J, leaving 11 bases unmatched. The CDR3 loop spans 17 amino acids. The CDR3 region has the DNA TGTGCCAGCAGTCCTCGAGTGGGGGACAGGGGATCCTACGAGCAGTACTTC. The encoded protein is CASSPRVGDRGSYEQYF.

This clone is a singleton in its sample. The J gene is TRBJ1-4, the V gene TRBV19; D gene ambiguous. The CDR3 contains 15 residues. V lost 4 bases and J lost 2, with 11 bases in between. CDR1 is LNHDA and CDR2 is SQIVND in the germline V gene (reference sequence). The CDR3 DNA reads TGTGCCAGTAGTACCGCAGGCTTCACTAATGAAAAACTGTTTTTT. Translating gives CASSTAGFTNEKLFF. Based on the CDR3 plus reference TRBV19 and TRBJ1-4, the full variable domain is DGGITQSPKYLFRKEGQNVTLSCEQNLNHDAMYWYRQDPGQGLRLIYYSQIVNDFQKGDIAEGYSVSREKKESFPLTVTSAQKNPTAFYLCASSTAGFTNEKLFFGSGTQLSVL.

This chain connects TRBV5-1 to TRBJ2-7; 8 nucleotides align to TRBD2. With V trimmed by 4 bases and J by 1 base, 7 bases remained unmatched. Germline CDR1 and CDR2: SGHRS and YFSETQ. This CDR3 spans 15 amino acids. The CDR3 protein is CASSRRGGRSYEQYF. Written as DNA, the CDR3 is TGCGCCAGCAGCCGCCGGGGGGGCCGATCCTACGAGCAGTACTTC.

The chain joins TRBV10-3 to TRBJ1-2; 7 nucleotides match TRBD1. Germline V gene sequence: CDR1 ENHRY, CDR2 SYGVKD. The junction had 12 bases not matched to a gene; V was cut back by 4 bases and J by 7 bases. CDR3 length equals 15 residues. The CDR3 bases are TGTGCCATCAGTGTAGGGGGCGGGGCAGGGTCTGGCTACACCTTC. Translated, it gives CAISVGGGAGSGYTF.

The J gene is TRBJ2-1, the V gene TRBV9, with TRBD2 as a possible D gene (5 bases). Per germline, CDR1 SGDLS and CDR2 YYNGEE. This CDR3 has 11 amino acids. The V end was cut by 0 bases, the J end by 10 bases, with 5 bases between. CDR3 nucleotide sequence: TGTGCCAGCAGCGTAGCGGGGGAGCAGTTCTTC. Amino acid sequence: CASSVAGEQFF.